These 23 T cell receptor beta chains originate from one sample sequenced in a study of human T cells and chemical hapten exposure. MiXCR, applied by TCRdb to the RACE reads, yields one record per CDR3 protein. The sample has a few hundred thousand distinct CDR3 sequences; 4.5% to 5.5% are singletons. Time point of the sample: pre-sensitization, week 0. The treatment was: therapeutic diphenylcyclopropenone sensitization with weekly scalp DPC. Here the sequenced sample was whole blood, taken in connection with sensitization to the hapten diphenylcyclopropenone (DPC). The receptor set was obtained from a woman aged 18 to 35 with alopecia areata. Some clones in this sample may be carry-over from other donors' samples.

This clonotype was counted many times. The V gene is TRBV14, the J gene TRBJ1-6; TRBD1 aligns across 7 bases. V trimming: 2 bases; J trimming: 7 bases; junction bases outside the gene matches: 8. The CDR3 covers 16 residues. The germline V gene encodes CDR1 SGHDN and CDR2 FVKESK. The CDR3 DNA reads as TGTGCCAGCAGCCAATTACCGGGACAGCTAAATTCACCCCTCCACTTT. Amino acid sequence: CASSQLPGQLNSPLHF.

This clonotype was counted at least ten times. V usage is TRBV5-4 and J usage is TRBJ2-3; D unclear. Per the germline V gene, CDR1 is SGHNT and CDR2 is YYREEE (reference sequence). CDR3 length: 13 amino acids. V lost 4 bases to trimming and J lost 4 bases, with 10 bases between them. CDR3 residues: CASSASYADTQYF. CDR3 DNA: TGTGCCAGCAGCGCCTCGTACGCAGATACGCAGTATTTT.

This clonotype was detected only a few times. The rearrangement links TRBV20-1 to TRBJ2-7; D call uncertain. Trimming pared 7 bases from V and 4 bases from J, leaving 14 bases between. Germline CDR1 and CDR2: DFQATT and SNEGSKA (reference sequence). The CDR3 has 12 amino acids. CDR3 residues: CSGGVSVYEQYF. In DNA, the CDR3 is TGCAGTGGAGGAGTGTCGGTGTACGAGCAGTACTTC.

The gene calls are TRBV6-6 and TRBJ1-1; D uncertain. The CDR3 runs 12 residues. Germline assignment: CDR1 MNHNY and CDR2 SVGAGI (reference sequence). V shed 7 bases and J shed 11 bases, with 17 bases lying between them. CDR3 residues: CASTHEGRDAFF. CDR3 bases: TGTGCCAGCACCCATGAAGGGCGTGACGCTTTCTTT.

The chain joins TRBV2 to TRBJ1-1; D is unclear. Germline V CDR1 and CDR2: SNHLY, FYNNEI. V was shortened by 4 bases and J by 8 bases, with 11 bases between the two germline ends. The CDR3 runs 12 residues. The CDR3 protein is CASSADRREAFF. Here the CDR3 DNA reads TGTGCCAGCAGTGCGGACCGGAGGGAAGCTTTCTTT.

Here the CDR3 reads CASSPPPGNQPQHF. The DNA for the CDR3 is TGTGCCAGCAGTCCCCCCCCAGGTAATCAGCCCCAGCATTTT. The chain recombines TRBV25-1 with TRBJ1-5; D gene ambiguous. The germline V and J ends were trimmed by 5 bases and 4 bases, with 12 bases remaining between them. The CDR3 is 14 amino acids. From germline, CDR1 is MGHDK and CDR2 SYGVNS.

This rearrangement joins TRBV12-5 to TRBJ2-5; 8 bases match TRBD1. The germline gives CDR1 LGHNT, CDR2 FRNRAP. The CDR3 contains 16 residues. V shed 0 bases, J shed 5 bases, and the junction held 8 bases outside the gene matches. In DNA form, the CDR3 reads TGTGCTAGTGGTTTGGTGGCAGGGGGCGGTACTGAGACCCAGTACTTC. Protein product: CASGLVAGGGTETQYF.

The rearrangement joins TRBV10-3 to TRBJ2-7, with 13 bases identical to TRBD2. Germline trimming cut 3 bases from V and 2 bases from J; bases unmatched to any gene: 7. The CDR3 is 17 residues long. Germline assignment: CDR1 ENHRY and CDR2 SYGVKD. The CDR3 sequence is CAISEGTSGEYPYEQYF. The DNA of the CDR3 is TGTGCCATCAGTGAAGGGACTAGCGGGGAATATCCCTACGAGCAGTACTTC.

CDR3 nucleotides: TGTGCCACCAGTGATCAAGGAACTGAAGCTTTCTTT. Translating it yields CATSDQGTEAFF. This chain connects TRBV24-1 to TRBJ1-1; no reliable D call. The CDR3 loop spans 12 amino acids. Germline V gene sequence: CDR1 KGHDR, CDR2 SFDVKD. With 3 bases removed from V and 5 bases from J, the gap between germline ends came to 6 bases.

This chain connects TRBV11-2 to TRBJ1-1, with D uncertain. Germline V gives CDR1 SGHAT, CDR2 FQNNGV. V was pared by 7 bases and J by 0 bases, with 24 bases between. The CDR3 runs to 18 residues. The CDR3 loop is CASTPSGGSVTVNTEAFF. For the CDR3, the DNA is TGTGCCAGCACACCTAGTGGAGGTTCGGTGACCGTGAACACTGAAGCTTTCTTT.

In its sample, this clonotype was seen a few times. The chain couples TRBV18 to TRBJ2-1; 8 nucleotides match TRBD1. The length of the CDR3 is 16 residues. Germline CDR1 is KGHSH and CDR2 is LQKENI. The V gene end was trimmed by 2 bases and the J gene end by 7 bases; junction bases not matched to a gene: 10. The CDR3: CASSPKGQGPSNEQFF. In nucleotides, the CDR3 is TGTGCCAGCTCACCAAAAGGACAGGGTCCGTCGAATGAGCAGTTCTTC.

The sample holds a few counts of this clonotype. The rearrangement links TRBV4-3 to TRBJ2-5; D is unclear. The V and J ends lost 0 bases and 2 bases respectively, with 10 bases between them. The germline CDR1 and CDR2 sequences are LGHNA and YSLEER. CDR3 size: 15 residues. Here the CDR3 reads CASSQEDGHQETQYF. DNA of the CDR3: TGCGCCAGCAGCCAAGAGGACGGGCATCAAGAGACCCAGTACTTC.

This clonotype occurred many times. This chain joins TRBV28 and TRBJ2-3, with TRBD2 identical over 9 bases. V gave up 5 bases and J gave up 4 bases; unmatched junction bases: 7. Germline loops: CDR1 MDHEN, CDR2 SYDVKM. This CDR3 spans 15 amino acids. The CDR3: CASSPTGLAADTQYF. The CDR3 DNA is TGTGCCAGCAGTCCCACGGGACTAGCAGCAGATACGCAGTATTTT.

This clonotype came up a few times. J is TRBJ2-3 and V is TRBV11-1, with TRBD2 matching 11 bases. This CDR3 is 17 amino acids long. Germline CDR1 reads SGHAT; CDR2 reads FQDESV (reference sequence). V shed 6 bases, J shed 1 base, and the junction held 9 bases outside the gene matches. The CDR3 DNA is TGTGCCAGCAGAGGTACTAGCGGGGGTTTACGCACAGATACGCAGTATTTT. Protein: CASRGTSGGLRTDTQYF.

In this sample, this clonotype turned up many times. In DNA, the CDR3 is TGTGCCAGCAGTGAAGCCGGGACAGGGTCTGGCAATGAGCAGTTCTTC. This sequence encodes CASSEAGTGSGNEQFF. The rearrangement joins TRBV6-1 to TRBJ2-1; 9 bases line up with TRBD1. Germline loops: CDR1 MNHNS, CDR2 SASEGT. The CDR3 contains 16 residues. V was clipped by 0 bases and J by 6 bases; unmatched bases: 6.

The rearrangement links TRBV4-2 to TRBJ1-2, with D unresolved. This CDR3 has 12 residues. Germline V gives CDR1 LGHNA, CDR2 YNFKEQ. The V end lost 3 bases, the J end lost 2 bases, and 4 bases lay between the germline ends. In nucleotides, the CDR3 is TGTGCCAGCAGCCACAGGAACTATGGCTACACCTTC. Protein sequence: CASSHRNYGYTF.

J is TRBJ2-2 and V is TRBV20-1; D is undetermined. The CDR3 contains 12 residues. The germline V and J ends were trimmed by 3 bases and 6 bases, with 8 bases remaining between them. Germline CDR1 is DFQATT and CDR2 is SNEGSKA (reference sequence). The CDR3 here is CSARDQPGELFF. CDR3 bases: TGCAGTGCTAGGGACCAACCCGGGGAGCTGTTTTTT.

The CDR3 nucleotides read TGTGCCAGCAGTTACCCCCCCAGGACAGGTCTGAAGGACGAGCAGTACTTC. Amino acids: CASSYPPRTGLKDEQYF. The chain links TRBV6-6 to TRBJ2-7; 7 positions match TRBD1. The CDR3 runs to 17 residues. Germline CDR1 MNHNY, CDR2 SVGAGI (reference sequence). J lost 5 bases, V lost 2 bases, and 15 bases had no gene match.

V gene TRBV12-3 or TRBV12-4 combines with J gene TRBJ2-3; D may correspond to TRBD1 or TRBD2 (5 bases each). The CDR3 runs to 11 residues. Between the trimmed V and J ends, which lost 4 bases and 8 bases, there was a span of 7 bases. The CDR3: CASSSGTTQYF. The CDR3 nucleotides are TGTGCCAGCAGTTCCGGGACTACGCAGTATTTT.

This clonotype was found many times. This chain links TRBV10-3 with TRBJ1-5; possibly TRBD1 for D (6 bases). V lost 6 bases to trimming and J lost 4 bases, with 10 bases between them. The CDR3 consists of 13 residues. Germline CDR1 and CDR2: ENHRY and SYGVKD. DNA for the CDR3: TGTGCCATCAGCCCGGGACAAAATCAGCCCCAGCATTTT. Encoded protein: CAISPGQNQPQHF.

This rearrangement joins TRBV7-9 to TRBJ1-5; no firm D call. Looked up from germline, CDR1 is SEHNR and CDR2 is FQNEAQ (reference sequence). This CDR3 spans 14 amino acids. The V end was cut by 1 base, the J end by 6 bases, with 10 bases between. For the CDR3, the DNA is TGTGCCAGCAGCTTAGTTGGAGTTTCTCAGCCCCAGCATTTT. Translating it yields CASSLVGVSQPQHF.

This chain uses TRBV9 with TRBJ2-5; D is undetermined. V lost 0 bases to trimming and J lost 3 bases, with 9 bases between them. Germline assignment: CDR1 SGDLS and CDR2 YYNGEE. The CDR3 is made up of 14 amino acids. Here the CDR3 reads CASSVDVGKETQYF. The DNA for the CDR3 is TGTGCCAGCAGCGTAGATGTCGGAAAAGAGACCCAGTACTTC.

The table lists this clonotype with many counts. The CDR3 DNA sequence: TGCAGTGCTCAGGGTACCACCCGCACAGATACGCAGTATTTT. This gives the protein CSAQGTTRTDTQYF. The chain links TRBV20-1 to TRBJ2-3; a weak D match, TRBD1 (5 bases). The CDR3 extends over 14 amino acids. Trimming removed 5 bases at V and 1 base at J, with 13 bases between. CDR1 DFQATT and CDR2 SNEGSKA come from the germline V gene (reference sequence).